Presented here are 13 T cell receptor beta chains from one specimen sequenced in a study of OX40 agonist ivuxolimab in advanced cancers. The method was immunoSEQ multiplex PCR; TCRdb's version includes in-frame clones alone and lacks a portion of them. The repertoire holds roughly 15,000 clones, with around nine tenths as singletons. The specimen was CD4+ or CD8+ T cells sorted from blood, collected in a trial of the OX40 agonist ivuxolimab. The receptors originated from an adult with an advanced solid tumor such as melanoma, head and neck, liver or kidney cancer.

The genes are TRBV21-1 and TRBJ2-3; whether TRBD2, the table's D call, matches the DNA was not checked. TRBV21-1 is given as a pseudogene. There are 16 residues in the CDR3. Here the CDR3 reads CASSKADSTFTDTQYF. The CDR3 coding sequence is TGTGCCAGCAGCAAAGCGGACTCCACCTTCACAGATACGCAGTATTTT.

V is TRBV29-1 and J is TRBJ2-3; 10 nucleotides agree with TRBD2. The ends lost 3 bases at V and 2 bases at J; junction bases unmatched: 11. Germline V CDR1 and CDR2: SQVTM, ANQGSEA. The CDR3 sequence is 17 residues long. The CDR3 DNA reads TGCAGCGTTGACTCGTCCAGCGGGGGGGGACCCACAGATACGCAGTATTTT. Protein: CSVDSSSGGGPTDTQYF.

This rearrangement joins TRBV11-3 to TRBJ2-2, with 8 bases fitting TRBD2. This CDR3 is 16 amino acids long. The V gene's germline CDR1 is SGHNT and CDR2 YENEEA. J lost 7 bases, V lost 4 bases, and 11 bases had no gene match. CDR3 protein: CASSSDGRADGGELFF. For the CDR3, the DNA is TGTGCCAGCAGCTCCGACGGGAGGGCGGATGGCGGGGAGCTGTTTTTT.

The V and J genes are TRBV7-9 and TRBJ2-2; TRBD2 might be the D (6 bases). Trimming removed 1 base at V and 6 bases at J, with 9 bases between. CDR3 length: 14 residues. The V gene's germline CDR1 is SEHNR and CDR2 FQNEAQ (reference sequence). The CDR3 spells CASSLGLEAGELFF. DNA of the CDR3: TGTGCCAGCAGCTTAGGACTAGAGGCCGGGGAGCTGTTTTTT.

This clone has a single count. V usage is TRBV5-5 and J usage is TRBJ2-7, with D possibly TRBD1 on 6 matching bases. This CDR3 is 15 amino acids long. The germline gives CDR1 SGHKS, CDR2 YYEKEE (reference sequence). V gave up 0 bases and J gave up 2 bases, with 12 bases separating them. Here the CDR3 DNA reads TGTGCCAGCAGCTTGGTTAGGACAGCAACCTACGAGCAGTACTTC. Its translation: CASSLVRTATYEQYF.

In this sample, this clone turned up a few times. The J gene is TRBJ1-1, the V gene TRBV5-5; maybe TRBD1 (5 bases). Trimming left V 4 bases short and J 5 bases short, with 12 bases between. This CDR3 has 13 amino acids. The germline gives CDR1 SGHKS, CDR2 YYEKEE (reference sequence). This chain's CDR3 is CASSPGWGTEAFF. The CDR3 DNA sequence: TGTGCCAGCAGCCCAGGTTGGGGGACTGAAGCTTTCTTT.

The chain recombines TRBV7-2 with TRBJ2-1, with 10 bases fitting TRBD2. After removal of 4 bases from V and 6 bases from J, the junction contained 0 bases not matched to a gene. CDR3 length equals 13 residues. Germline V CDR1 and CDR2: SGHTA, FQGNSA. This CDR3 is CASSSSGGNEQFF. The CDR3, as DNA: TGTGCCAGCAGCTCTAGCGGGGGCAATGAGCAGTTCTTC.

This clone was observed a single time. CDR3 sequence: CASSYSISNQPQHF. The CDR3 DNA reads as TGTGCCAGCAGTTACTCGATTAGCAATCAGCCCCAGCATTTT. The gene calls are TRBV6-5 and TRBJ1-5; no definite D call. The V end was cut by 0 bases, the J end by 0 bases, with 3 bases between. Germline V CDR1 and CDR2: MNHEY, SVGAGI. The CDR3 sequence is 14 residues long.

Note on this clone: At one end the junction does not follow the germline gene, possibly because of a read error. The gene calls are TRBV15 and TRBJ1-5; TRBD1 might be the D (6 bases). This CDR3 is built from 13 residues. CDR1 and CDR2 from the germline V gene are LNHNV and YYDKDF (reference sequence). For the CDR3, the DNA is TGTGCCACCAGCAGGCCTGGTGGACAGCCCCAGCGTTTT. Translating gives CATSRPGGQPQRF.

The rearrangement links TRBV19 to TRBJ1-4; D is unresolved. CDR3 length equals 11 residues. The V end was cut by 11 bases, the J end by 7 bases, with 11 bases between. Germline lookup yields CDR1 LNHDA and CDR2 SQIVND (reference sequence). The chain's CDR3 is CASATGEKLFF. The CDR3 region has the DNA TGTGCCTCCGCCACCGGTGAAAAACTGTTTTTT.

Worth noting for this clone: Other DNA sequences in this sample translate to the same CDR3. The chain employs TRBV19 and TRBJ2-7; TRBD2 aligns across 12 bases. The V segment lost 4 bases and the J segment 3 bases; nucleotides outside the gene matches: 4. CDR3 length: 15 residues. Germline V lookup: CDR1 LNHDA, CDR2 SQIVND (reference sequence). CDR3 in DNA: TGTGCCAGTAGTAGCCCGACTAGCGGGGGCTACGAGCAGTACTTC. The encoded protein is CASSSPTSGGYEQYF.

The V call is TRBV28, the J call TRBJ2-3, with 8 nucleotides matching TRBD2. The V and J ends lost 1 base and 6 bases, in that order; junction bases with no gene match: 21. Per the germline V gene, CDR1 is MDHEN and CDR2 is SYDVKM. The CDR3 consists of 20 residues. CDR3 sequence: CASSLFRQAGDWGDRDTQYF. CDR3 coding DNA: TGTGCCAGCAGTTTATTCCGTCAAGCGGGAGATTGGGGGGACCGGGATACGCAGTATTTT.

This CDR3 reads CAWGGSTIYF. Written as DNA, the CDR3 is TGTGCCTGGGGTGGGAGCACCATATATTTT. The chain couples TRBV30 to TRBJ1-3; D not resolved. In germline, CDR1 is GTSNPN, CDR2 SVGIG (reference sequence). V lost 5 bases to trimming and J lost 9 bases, with 8 bases between them. CDR3 size: 10 residues.